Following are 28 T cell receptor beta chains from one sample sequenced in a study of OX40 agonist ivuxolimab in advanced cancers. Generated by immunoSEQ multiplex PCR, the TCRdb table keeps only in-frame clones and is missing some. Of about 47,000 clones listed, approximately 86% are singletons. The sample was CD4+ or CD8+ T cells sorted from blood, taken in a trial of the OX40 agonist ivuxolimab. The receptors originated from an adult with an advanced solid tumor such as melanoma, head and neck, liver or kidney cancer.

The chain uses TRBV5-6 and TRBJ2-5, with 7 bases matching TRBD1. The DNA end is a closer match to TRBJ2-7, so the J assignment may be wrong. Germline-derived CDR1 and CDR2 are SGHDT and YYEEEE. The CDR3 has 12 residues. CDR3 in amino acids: CASTGQAYEQYF. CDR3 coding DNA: TGTGCCAGCACCGGACAGGCCTACGAGCAGTACTTC.

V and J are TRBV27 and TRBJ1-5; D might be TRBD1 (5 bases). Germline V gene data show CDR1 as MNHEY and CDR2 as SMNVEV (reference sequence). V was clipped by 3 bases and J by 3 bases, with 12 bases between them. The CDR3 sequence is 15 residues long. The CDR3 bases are TGTGCCAGCAGTTTGACGGGACGGTACAATCAGCCCCAGCATTTT. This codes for CASSLTGRYNQPQHF.

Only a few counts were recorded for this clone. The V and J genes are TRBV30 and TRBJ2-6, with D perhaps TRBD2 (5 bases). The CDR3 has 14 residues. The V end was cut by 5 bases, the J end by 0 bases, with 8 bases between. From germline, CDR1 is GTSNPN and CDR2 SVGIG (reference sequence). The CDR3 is CAWGSHSGANVLTF. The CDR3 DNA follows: TGTGCCTGGGGGAGTCACTCTGGGGCCAACGTCCTGACTTTC.

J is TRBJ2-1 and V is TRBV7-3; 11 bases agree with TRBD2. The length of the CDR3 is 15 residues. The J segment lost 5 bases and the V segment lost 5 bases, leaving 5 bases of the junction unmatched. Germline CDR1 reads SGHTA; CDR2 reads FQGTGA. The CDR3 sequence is CASSLLAGGNNEQFF. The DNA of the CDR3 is TGTGCCAGCAGCCTGCTAGCGGGGGGCAACAATGAGCAGTTCTTC.

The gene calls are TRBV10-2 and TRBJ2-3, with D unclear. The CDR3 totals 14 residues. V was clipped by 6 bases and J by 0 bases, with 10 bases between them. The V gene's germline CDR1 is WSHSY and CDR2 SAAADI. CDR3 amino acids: CASSLGRSTDTQYF. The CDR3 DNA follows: TGCGCCAGCAGCTTAGGAAGGAGCACAGATACGCAGTATTTT.

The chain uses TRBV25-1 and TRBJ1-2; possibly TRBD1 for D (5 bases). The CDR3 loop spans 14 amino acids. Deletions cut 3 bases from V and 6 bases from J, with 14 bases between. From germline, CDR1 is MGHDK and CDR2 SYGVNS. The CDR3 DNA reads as TGTGCCAGCAGTGAGGGACCAGGGTACCATGGCTACACCTTC. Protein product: CASSEGPGYHGYTF.

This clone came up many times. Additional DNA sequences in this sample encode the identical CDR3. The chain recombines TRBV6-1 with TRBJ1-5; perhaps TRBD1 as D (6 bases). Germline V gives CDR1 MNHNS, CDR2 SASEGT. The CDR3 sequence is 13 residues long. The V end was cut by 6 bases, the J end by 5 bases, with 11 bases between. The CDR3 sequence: CASRGGMHQPQHF. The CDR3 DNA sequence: TGTGCCAGCAGGGGGGGCATGCATCAGCCCCAGCATTTT.

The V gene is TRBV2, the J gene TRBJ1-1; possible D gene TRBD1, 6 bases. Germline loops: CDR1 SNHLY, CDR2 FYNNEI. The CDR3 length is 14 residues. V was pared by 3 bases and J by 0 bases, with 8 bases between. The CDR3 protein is CASSEAGVNTEAFF. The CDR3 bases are TGTGCCAGCAGTGAGGCAGGGGTGAACACTGAAGCTTTCTTT. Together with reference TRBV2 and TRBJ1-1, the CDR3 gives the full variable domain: EPEVTQTPSHQVTQMGQEVILRCVPISNHLYFYWYRQILGQKVEFLVSFYNNEISEKSEIFDDQFSVERPDGSNFTLKIRSTKLEDSAMYFCASSEAGVNTEAFFGQGTRLTVV.

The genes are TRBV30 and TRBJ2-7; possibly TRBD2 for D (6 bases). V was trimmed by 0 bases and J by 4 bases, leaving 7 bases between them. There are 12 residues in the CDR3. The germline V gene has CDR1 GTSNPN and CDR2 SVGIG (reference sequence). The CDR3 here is CAWSVLAYEQYF. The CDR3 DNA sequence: TGTGCCTGGAGTGTACTAGCTTACGAGCAGTACTTC.

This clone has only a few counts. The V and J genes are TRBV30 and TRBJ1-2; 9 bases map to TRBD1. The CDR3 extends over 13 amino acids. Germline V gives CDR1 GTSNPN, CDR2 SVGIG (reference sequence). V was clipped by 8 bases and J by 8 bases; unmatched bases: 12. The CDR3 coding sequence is TGTGCCGAAGAGAAGGGACAGGGCGAAGGCTACACCTTC. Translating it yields CAEEKGQGEGYTF. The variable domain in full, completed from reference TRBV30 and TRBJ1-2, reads SQTIHQWPATLVQPVGSPLSLECTVEGTSNPNLYWYRQAAGRGLQLLFYSVGIGQISSEVPQNLSASRPQDRQFILSSKKLLLSDSGFYLCAEEKGQGEGYTFGSGTRLTVV.

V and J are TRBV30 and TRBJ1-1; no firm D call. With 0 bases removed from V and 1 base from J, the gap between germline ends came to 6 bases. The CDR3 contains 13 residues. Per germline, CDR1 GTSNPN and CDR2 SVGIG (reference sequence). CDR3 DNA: TGTGCCTGGAGTGTGGGTGCGAACACTGAAGCTTTCTTT. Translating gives CAWSVGANTEAFF.

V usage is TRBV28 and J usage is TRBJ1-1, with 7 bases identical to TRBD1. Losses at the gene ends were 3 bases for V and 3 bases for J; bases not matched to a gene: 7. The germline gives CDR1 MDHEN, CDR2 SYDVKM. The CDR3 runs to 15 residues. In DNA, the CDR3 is TGTGCCAGCAGTTTCCTCGGGACAGTAGACACTGAAGCTTTCTTT. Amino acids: CASSFLGTVDTEAFF.

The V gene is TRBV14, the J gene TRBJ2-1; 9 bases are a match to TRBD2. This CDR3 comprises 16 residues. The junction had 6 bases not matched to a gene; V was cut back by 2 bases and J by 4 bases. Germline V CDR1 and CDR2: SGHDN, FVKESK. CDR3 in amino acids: CASSQPRGGYYNEQFF. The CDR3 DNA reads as TGTGCCAGCAGCCAACCGCGGGGGGGCTATTACAATGAGCAGTTCTTC.

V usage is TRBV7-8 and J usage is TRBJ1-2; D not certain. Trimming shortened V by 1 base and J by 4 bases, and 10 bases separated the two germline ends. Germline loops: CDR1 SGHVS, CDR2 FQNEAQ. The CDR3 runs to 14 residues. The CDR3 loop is CASSLVNVGYGYTF. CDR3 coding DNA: TGTGCCAGCAGCTTAGTTAACGTGGGCTATGGCTACACCTTC.

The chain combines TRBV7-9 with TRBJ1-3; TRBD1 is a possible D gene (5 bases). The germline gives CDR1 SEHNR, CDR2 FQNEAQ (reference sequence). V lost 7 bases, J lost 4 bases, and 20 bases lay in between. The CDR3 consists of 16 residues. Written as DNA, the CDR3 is TGTGCCAGCAACCACTTCTTGGGGGAGGCCGGAAACACCATATATTTT. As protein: CASNHFLGEAGNTIYF.

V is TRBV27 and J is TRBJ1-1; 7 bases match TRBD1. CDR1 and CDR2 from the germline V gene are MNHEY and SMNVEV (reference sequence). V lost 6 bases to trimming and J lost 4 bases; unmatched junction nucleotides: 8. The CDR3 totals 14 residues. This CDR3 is CASRPPGGFTEAFF. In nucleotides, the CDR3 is TGTGCCAGCAGGCCTCCAGGGGGATTCACTGAAGCTTTCTTT.

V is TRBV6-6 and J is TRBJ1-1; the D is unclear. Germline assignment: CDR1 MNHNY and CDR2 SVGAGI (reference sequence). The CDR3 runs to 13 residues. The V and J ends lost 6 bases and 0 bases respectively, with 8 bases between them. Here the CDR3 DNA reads TGTGCCAGCAGCGAGCCCATGAACACTGAAGCTTTCTTT. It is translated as CASSEPMNTEAFF.

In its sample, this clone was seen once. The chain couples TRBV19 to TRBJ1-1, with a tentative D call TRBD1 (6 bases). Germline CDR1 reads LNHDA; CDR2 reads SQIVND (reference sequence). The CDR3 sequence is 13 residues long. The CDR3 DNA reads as TGTGCGGCCCTCGGGGACATGAACACTGAAGCTTTCTTT. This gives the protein CAALGDMNTEAFF.

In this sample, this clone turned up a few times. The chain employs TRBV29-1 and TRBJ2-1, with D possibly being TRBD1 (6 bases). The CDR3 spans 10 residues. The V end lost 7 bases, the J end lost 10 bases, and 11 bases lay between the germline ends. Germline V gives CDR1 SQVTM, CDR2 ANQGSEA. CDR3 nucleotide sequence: TGCAGCGGGGGGACACGCGAGCAGTTCTTC. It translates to CSGGTREQFF.

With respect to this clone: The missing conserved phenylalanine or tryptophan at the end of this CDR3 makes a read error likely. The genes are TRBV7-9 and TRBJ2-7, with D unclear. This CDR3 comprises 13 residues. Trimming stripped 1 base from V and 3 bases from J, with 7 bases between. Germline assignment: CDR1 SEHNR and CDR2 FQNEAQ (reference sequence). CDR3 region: CASSLGLIYEQYS. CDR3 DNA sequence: TGTGCCAGCAGCTTAGGGCTGATCTACGAGCAGTACTCC.

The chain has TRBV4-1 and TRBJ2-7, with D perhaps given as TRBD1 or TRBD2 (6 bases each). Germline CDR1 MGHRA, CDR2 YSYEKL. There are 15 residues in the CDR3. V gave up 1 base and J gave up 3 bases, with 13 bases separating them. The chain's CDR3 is CASSQGLEGGYEQYF. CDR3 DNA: TGCGCCAGCAGCCAAGGGTTAGAGGGGGGCTACGAGCAGTACTTC.

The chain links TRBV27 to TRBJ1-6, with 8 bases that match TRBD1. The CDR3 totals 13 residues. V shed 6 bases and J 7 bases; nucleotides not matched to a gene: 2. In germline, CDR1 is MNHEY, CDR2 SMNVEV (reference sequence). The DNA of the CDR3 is TGTGCCAGCAGCCGACAGGGGAATTCACCCCTCCACTTT. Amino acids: CASSRQGNSPLHF.

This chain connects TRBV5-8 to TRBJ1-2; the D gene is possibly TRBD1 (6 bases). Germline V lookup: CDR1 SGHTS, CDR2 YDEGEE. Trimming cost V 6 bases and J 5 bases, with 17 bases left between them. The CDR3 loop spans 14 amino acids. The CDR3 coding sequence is TGTGCCAGCACCACCCCGGACAGTTGGTATGGCTACACCTTC. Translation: CASTTPDSWYGYTF.

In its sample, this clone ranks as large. This chain's CDR3 is CSVTRVTEAFF. The CDR3 DNA reads TGCAGCGTGACCCGGGTCACTGAAGCTTTCTTT. The rearrangement joins TRBV29-1 to TRBJ1-1; no reliable D call. V gave up 6 bases and J gave up 4 bases, with 9 bases separating them. The CDR3 loop spans 11 amino acids. In germline, CDR1 is SQVTM, CDR2 ANQGSEA.

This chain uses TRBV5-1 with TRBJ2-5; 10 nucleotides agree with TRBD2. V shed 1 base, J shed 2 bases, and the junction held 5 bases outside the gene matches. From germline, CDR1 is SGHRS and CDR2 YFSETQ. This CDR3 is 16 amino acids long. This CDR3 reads CASSLSLAGEQETQYF. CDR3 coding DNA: TGCGCCAGCAGCTTGTCGCTAGCGGGGGAACAAGAGACCCAGTACTTC.

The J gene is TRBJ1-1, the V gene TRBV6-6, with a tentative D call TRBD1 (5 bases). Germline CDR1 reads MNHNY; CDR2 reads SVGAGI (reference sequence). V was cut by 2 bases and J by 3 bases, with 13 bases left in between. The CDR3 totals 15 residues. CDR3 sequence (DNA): TGTGCCAGCAGTTACGCCGGGCAGGGTGACACTGAAGCTTTCTTT. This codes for CASSYAGQGDTEAFF.

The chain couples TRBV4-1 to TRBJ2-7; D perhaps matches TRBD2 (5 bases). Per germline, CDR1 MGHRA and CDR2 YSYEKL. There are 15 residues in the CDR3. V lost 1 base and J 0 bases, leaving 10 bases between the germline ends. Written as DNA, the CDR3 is TGCGCCAGCAGCCAAGGAAACGGACTCTCCTACGAGCAGTACTTC. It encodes CASSQGNGLSYEQYF.

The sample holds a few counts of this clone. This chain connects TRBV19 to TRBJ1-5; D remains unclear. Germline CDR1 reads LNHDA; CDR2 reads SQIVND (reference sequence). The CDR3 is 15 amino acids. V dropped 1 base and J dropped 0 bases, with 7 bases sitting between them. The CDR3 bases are TGTGCCAGTAGTATAGTCAGATATAGCAATCAGCCCCAGCATTTT. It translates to CASSIVRYSNQPQHF. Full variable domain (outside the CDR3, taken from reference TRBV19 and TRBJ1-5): DGGITQSPKYLFRKEGQNVTLSCEQNLNHDAMYWYRQDPGQGLRLIYYSQIVNDFQKGDIAEGYSVSREKKESFPLTVTSAQKNPTAFYLCASSIVRYSNQPQHFGDGTRLSIL.